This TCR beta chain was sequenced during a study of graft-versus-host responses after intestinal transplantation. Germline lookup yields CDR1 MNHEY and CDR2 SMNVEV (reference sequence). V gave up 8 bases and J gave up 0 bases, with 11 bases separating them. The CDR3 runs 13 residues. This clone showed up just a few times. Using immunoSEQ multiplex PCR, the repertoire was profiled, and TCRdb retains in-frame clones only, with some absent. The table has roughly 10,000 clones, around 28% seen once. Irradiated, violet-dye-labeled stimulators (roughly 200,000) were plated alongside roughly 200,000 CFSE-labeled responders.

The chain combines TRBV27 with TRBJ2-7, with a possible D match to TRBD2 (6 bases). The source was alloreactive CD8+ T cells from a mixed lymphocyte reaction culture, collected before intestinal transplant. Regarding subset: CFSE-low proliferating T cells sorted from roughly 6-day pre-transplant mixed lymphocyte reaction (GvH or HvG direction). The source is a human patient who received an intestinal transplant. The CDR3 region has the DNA TGTGCCAGCGGATACGGGAGCTCCTACGAGCAGTACTTC. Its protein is CASGYGSSYEQYF.